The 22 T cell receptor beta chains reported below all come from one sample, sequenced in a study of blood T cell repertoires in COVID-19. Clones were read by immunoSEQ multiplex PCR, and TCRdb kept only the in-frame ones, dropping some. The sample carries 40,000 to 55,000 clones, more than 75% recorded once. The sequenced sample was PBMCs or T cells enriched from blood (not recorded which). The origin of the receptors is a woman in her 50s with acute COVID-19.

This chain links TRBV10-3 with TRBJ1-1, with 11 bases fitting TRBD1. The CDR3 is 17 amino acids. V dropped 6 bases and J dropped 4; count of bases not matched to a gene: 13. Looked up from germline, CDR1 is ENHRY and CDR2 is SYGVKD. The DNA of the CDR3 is TGTGCCATCAGACCCGCCTCAGGGACAGGGGGAGGCACTGAAGCTTTCTTT. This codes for CAIRPASGTGGGTEAFF.

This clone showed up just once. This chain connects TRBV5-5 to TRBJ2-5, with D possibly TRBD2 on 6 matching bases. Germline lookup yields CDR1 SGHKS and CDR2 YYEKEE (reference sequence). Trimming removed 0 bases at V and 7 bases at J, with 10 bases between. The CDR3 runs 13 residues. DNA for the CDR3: TGTGCCAGCAGCTTGGAGTGGGGAGGGACCCAGTACTTC. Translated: CASSLEWGGTQYF.

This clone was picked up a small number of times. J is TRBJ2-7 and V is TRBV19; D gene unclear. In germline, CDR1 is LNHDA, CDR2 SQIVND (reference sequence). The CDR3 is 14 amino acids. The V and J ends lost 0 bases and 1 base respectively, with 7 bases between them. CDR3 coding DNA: TGTGCCAGTAGTATAGAAGGCAGGTCCTACGAGCAGTACTTC. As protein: CASSIEGRSYEQYF.

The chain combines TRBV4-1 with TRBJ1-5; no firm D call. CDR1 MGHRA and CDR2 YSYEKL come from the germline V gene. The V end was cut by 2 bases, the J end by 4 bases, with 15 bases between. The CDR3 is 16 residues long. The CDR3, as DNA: TGCGCCAGCAGCCAAAGCCCGGACGGGGTAAATCAGCCCCAGCATTTT. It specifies CASSQSPDGVNQPQHF.

The CDR3 DNA is TGTGCCAGCAGTGAGCCGGGACAGGGGGCTCGCGAGCAGTACTTC. Its protein is CASSEPGQGAREQYF. The V and J genes are TRBV6-1 and TRBJ2-7, with 12 bases matching TRBD1. The germline V gene encodes CDR1 MNHNS and CDR2 SASEGT. V dropped 3 bases and J dropped 6; count of bases not matched to a gene: 6. This CDR3 comprises 15 residues.

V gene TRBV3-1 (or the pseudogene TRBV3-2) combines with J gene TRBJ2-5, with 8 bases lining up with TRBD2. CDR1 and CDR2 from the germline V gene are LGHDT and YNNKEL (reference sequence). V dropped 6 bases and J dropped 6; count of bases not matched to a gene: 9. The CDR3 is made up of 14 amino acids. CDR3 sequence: CASSPRTSTKTQYF. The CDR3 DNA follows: TGTGCCAGCAGTCCCCGGACTAGCACGAAGACCCAGTACTTC.

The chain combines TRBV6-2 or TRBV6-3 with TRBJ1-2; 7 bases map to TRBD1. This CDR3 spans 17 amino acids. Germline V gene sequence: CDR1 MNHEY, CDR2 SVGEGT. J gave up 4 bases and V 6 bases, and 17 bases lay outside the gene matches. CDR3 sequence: CASSPGQASGTFYGYTF. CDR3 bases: TGTGCCAGCAGCCCTGGACAGGCCTCGGGTACCTTCTATGGCTACACCTTC.

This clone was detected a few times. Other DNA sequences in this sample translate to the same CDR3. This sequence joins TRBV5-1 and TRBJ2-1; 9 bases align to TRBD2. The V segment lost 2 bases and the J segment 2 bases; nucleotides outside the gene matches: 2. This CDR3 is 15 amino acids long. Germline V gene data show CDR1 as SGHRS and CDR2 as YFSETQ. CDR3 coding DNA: TGCGCCAGCAGCTTTACTAGCGGGCCCTACAATGAGCAGTTCTTC. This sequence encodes CASSFTSGPYNEQFF.

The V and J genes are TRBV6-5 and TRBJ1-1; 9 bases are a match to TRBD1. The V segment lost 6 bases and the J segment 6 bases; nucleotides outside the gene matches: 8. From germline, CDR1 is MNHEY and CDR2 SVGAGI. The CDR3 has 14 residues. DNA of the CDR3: TGTGCCAGCAGCGGGACAGGGTTCTTGGCTGAAGCTTTCTTT. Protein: CASSGTGFLAEAFF.

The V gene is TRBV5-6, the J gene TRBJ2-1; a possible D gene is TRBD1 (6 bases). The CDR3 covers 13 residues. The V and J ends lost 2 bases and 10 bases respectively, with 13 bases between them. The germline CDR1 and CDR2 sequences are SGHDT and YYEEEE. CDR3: CASSFGQSGEQFF. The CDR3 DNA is TGTGCCAGCAGCTTCGGACAGTCCGGCGAGCAGTTCTTC. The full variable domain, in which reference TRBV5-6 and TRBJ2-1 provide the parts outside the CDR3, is DAGVTQSPTHLIKTRGQQVTLRCSPKSGHDTVSWYQQALGQGPQFIFQYYEEEERQRGNFPDRFSGHQFPNYSSELNVNALLLGDSALYLCASSFGQSGEQFFGPGTRLTVL.

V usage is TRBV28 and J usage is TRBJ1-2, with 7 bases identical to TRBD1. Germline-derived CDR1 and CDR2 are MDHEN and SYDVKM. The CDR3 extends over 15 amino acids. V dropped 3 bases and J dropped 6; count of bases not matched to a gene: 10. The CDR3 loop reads CASSLFNRGRDGYTF. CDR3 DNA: TGTGCCAGCAGTTTGTTCAACAGGGGAAGAGATGGCTACACCTTC.

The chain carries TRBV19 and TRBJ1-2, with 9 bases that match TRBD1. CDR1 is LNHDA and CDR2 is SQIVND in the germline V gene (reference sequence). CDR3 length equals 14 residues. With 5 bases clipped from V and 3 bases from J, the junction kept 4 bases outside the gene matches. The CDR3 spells CASSFRTGDYGYTF. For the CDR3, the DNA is TGTGCCAGTAGTTTCCGGACAGGGGACTATGGCTACACCTTC.

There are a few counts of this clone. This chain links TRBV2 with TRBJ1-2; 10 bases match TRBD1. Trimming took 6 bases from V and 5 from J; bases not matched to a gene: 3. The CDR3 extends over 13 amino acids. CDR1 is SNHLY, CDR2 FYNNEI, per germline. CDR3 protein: CASRAGQGYGYTF. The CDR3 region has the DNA TGTGCCAGCAGGGCGGGACAGGGGTATGGCTACACCTTC.

CDR3 amino acids: CASSPDLGPSVETQYF. The CDR3 DNA sequence: TGCGCCAGCAGCCCGGATCTAGGGCCTAGCGTAGAGACCCAGTACTTC. This chain joins TRBV5-1 and TRBJ2-5; D may be TRBD2 (6 bases). The CDR3 contains 16 residues. V lost 4 bases and J 4 bases, leaving 20 bases between the germline ends. Per germline, CDR1 SGHRS and CDR2 YFSETQ.

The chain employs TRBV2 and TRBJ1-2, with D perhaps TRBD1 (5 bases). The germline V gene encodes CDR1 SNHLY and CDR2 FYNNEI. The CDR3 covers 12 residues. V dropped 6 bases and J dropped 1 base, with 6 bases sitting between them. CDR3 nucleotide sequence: TGTGCCAGCAGCGACAGTAACTATGGCTACACCTTC. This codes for CASSDSNYGYTF.

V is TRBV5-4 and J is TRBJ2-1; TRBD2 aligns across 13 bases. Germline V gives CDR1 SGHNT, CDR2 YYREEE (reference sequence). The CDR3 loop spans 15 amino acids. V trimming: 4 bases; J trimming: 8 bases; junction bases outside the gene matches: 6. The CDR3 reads CASSGRTSGGDEQFF. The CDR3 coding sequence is TGTGCCAGCAGCGGCCGGACTAGCGGGGGTGATGAGCAGTTCTTC. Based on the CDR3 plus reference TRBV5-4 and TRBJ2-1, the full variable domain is ETGVTQSPTHLIKTRGQQVTLRCSSQSGHNTVSWYQQALGQGPQFIFQYYREEENGRGNFPPRFSGLQFPNYSSELNVNALELDDSALYLCASSGRTSGGDEQFFGPGTRLTVL.

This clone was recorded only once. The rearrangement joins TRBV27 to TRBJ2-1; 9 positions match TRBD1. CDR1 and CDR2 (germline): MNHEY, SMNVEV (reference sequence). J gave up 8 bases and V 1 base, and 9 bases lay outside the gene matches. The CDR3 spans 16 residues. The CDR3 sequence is CASSLYGTGSIDEQFF. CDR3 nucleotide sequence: TGTGCCAGCAGTTTATACGGGACAGGGAGTATAGATGAGCAGTTCTTC.

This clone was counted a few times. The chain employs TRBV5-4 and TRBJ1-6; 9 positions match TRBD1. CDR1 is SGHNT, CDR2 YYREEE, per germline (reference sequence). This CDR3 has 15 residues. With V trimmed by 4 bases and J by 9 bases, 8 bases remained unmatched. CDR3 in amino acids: CASSPRTGDGSPLHF. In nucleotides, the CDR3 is TGTGCCAGCAGCCCCCGGACAGGGGACGGTTCACCCCTCCACTTT.

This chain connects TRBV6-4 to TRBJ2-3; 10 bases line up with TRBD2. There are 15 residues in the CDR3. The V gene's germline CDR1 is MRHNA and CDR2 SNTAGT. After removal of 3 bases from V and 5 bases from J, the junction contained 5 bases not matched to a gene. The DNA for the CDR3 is TGTGCCAGCAGTGAGAGCGGGGGGGCTATAGATACGCAGTATTTT. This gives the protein CASSESGGAIDTQYF.

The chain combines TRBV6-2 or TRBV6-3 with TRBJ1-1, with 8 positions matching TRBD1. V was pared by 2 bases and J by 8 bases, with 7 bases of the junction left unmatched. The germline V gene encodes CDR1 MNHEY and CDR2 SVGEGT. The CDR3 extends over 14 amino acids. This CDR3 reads CASSYGAGGAEAFF. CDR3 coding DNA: TGTGCCAGCAGTTACGGGGCAGGGGGCGCGGAAGCTTTCTTT.

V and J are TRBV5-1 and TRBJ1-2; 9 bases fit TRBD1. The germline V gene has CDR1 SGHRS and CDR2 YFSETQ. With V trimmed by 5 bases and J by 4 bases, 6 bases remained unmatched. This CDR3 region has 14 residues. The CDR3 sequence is CASRQGAQSYGYTF. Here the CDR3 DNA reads TGCGCCAGCAGACAGGGGGCGCAGTCCTATGGCTACACCTTC. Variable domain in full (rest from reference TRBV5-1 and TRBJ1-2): KAGVTQTPRYLIKTRGQQVTLSCSPISGHRSVSWYQQTPGQGLQFLFEYFSETQRNKGNFPGRFSGRQFSNSRSEMNVSTLELGDSALYLCASRQGAQSYGYTFGSGTRLTVV.

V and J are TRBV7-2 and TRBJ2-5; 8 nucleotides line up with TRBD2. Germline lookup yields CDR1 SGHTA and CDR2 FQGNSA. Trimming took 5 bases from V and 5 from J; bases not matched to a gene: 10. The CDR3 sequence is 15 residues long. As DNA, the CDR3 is TGTGCCAGCAGCCCCCGTGAGCGGGGGAAGGAGACCCAGTACTTC. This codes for CASSPRERGKETQYF.